What follows are 21 T cell receptor beta chains derived from one specimen sequenced in a study of siplizumab effects on memory and regulatory T cells. Data came from immunoSEQ multiplex PCR; TCRdb stores just in-frame clones and leaves some out. This table holds fewer than 120,000 clones, approximately 92% found once. Sequencing used CD4+ T cells sorted from blood. Receptor source: a human donor in good health.

The chain couples TRBV5-6 to TRBJ1-2; a weak D match, TRBD1 (5 bases). Per germline, CDR1 SGHDT and CDR2 YYEEEE. V shed 4 bases and J shed 8 bases, with 21 bases lying between them. The CDR3 extends over 15 amino acids. The CDR3 protein is CASSPPGTISGGYTF. The CDR3 DNA reads TGTGCCAGCAGCCCCCCCGGGACCATAAGCGGGGGCTACACCTTC.

The chain couples TRBV5-1 to TRBJ1-1; the D gene is possibly TRBD1 (6 bases). The germline CDR1 and CDR2 sequences are SGHRS and YFSETQ. The length of the CDR3 is 14 residues. V lost 4 bases, J lost 2 bases, and 12 bases lay in between. The CDR3 loop reads CASSPYRVNTEAFF. For the CDR3, the DNA is TGCGCCAGCAGCCCGTACAGGGTTAACACTGAAGCTTTCTTT.

V is TRBV9 and J is TRBJ2-3, with D hard to call. The CDR3 consists of 14 residues. Germline values: CDR1 SGDLS, CDR2 YYNGEE. Trimming took off 2 bases at V and 6 bases at J, with 13 bases between the two ends. The CDR3 reads CASSVTGPLDTQYF. CDR3 DNA: TGTGCCAGCAGCGTCACCGGCCCCCTGGATACGCAGTATTTT.

The CDR3 DNA sequence: TGTGCCAGCAGCCGGACTTCGACAGGGGCCCCAGATACGCAGTATTTT. Residues: CASSRTSTGAPDTQYF. The V and J genes are TRBV7-9 and TRBJ2-3; 8 nucleotides agree with TRBD1. The CDR3 loop spans 16 amino acids. Germline V gene data show CDR1 as SEHNR and CDR2 as FQNEAQ (reference sequence). Unmatched junction bases numbered 11, after V lost 5 bases and J lost 4 bases.

This chain links TRBV5-6 with TRBJ2-7; 7 bases are a match to TRBD2. CDR1 and CDR2 from the germline V gene are SGHDT and YYEEEE. This CDR3 spans 14 amino acids. Trimming at V came to 4 bases and at J to 5 bases, leaving 9 bases not matched to a gene. The CDR3 sequence: CASSRRDYLHEQYF. CDR3 DNA: TGTGCCAGCAGCCGCCGGGACTATCTCCACGAGCAGTACTTC.

The V call is TRBV11-1, the J call TRBJ2-1, with 9 bases aligning to TRBD2. The CDR3 runs to 18 residues. Germline V gene data show CDR1 as SGHAT and CDR2 as FQDESV (reference sequence). J was trimmed by 6 bases and V by 5 bases; bases with no gene match: 17. DNA of the CDR3: TGTGCCAGCAGCATCGGCCGAAGGGCGGGGGGGCCAAGCAATGAGCAGTTCTTC. Translated, it gives CASSIGRRAGGPSNEQFF.

This clone was detected only a few times. J is TRBJ2-3 and V is TRBV9, with D uncertain. Trimming cost V 6 bases and J 0 bases, with 8 bases left between them. CDR1 and CDR2 (germline): SGDLS, YYNGEE. This CDR3 is 13 amino acids long. CDR3 DNA sequence: TGTGCCAGCAATGAGCTTAGCACAGATACGCAGTATTTT. Its protein is CASNELSTDTQYF.

CDR3 region: CASSSQGFYEQYF. The CDR3 nucleotides read TGTGCCAGTAGTTCCCAGGGGTTCTACGAGCAGTACTTC. The chain carries TRBV19 and TRBJ2-7, with D tentatively TRBD1 (6 bases). Germline CDR1 is LNHDA and CDR2 is SQIVND (reference sequence). The CDR3 runs to 13 residues. Trimming pared 5 bases from V and 3 bases from J, leaving 11 bases between.

CDR3 sequence (DNA): TGTGCCAGCAGCTCCTTGGGTGGGCTTTGGGGCTACACCTTC. It specifies CASSSLGGLWGYTF. This rearrangement joins TRBV11-2 to TRBJ1-2; no reliable D call. The V and J ends lost 4 bases and 8 bases respectively, with 17 bases between them. CDR3 length equals 14 residues. Germline assignment: CDR1 SGHAT and CDR2 FQNNGV.

A word on this clone: One junction end disagrees with the germline gene, perhaps due to a read error. This CDR3 is CASSFSLRETQYF. As DNA, the CDR3 is TGTGCTAGCAGCTTCAGCCTTCGGGAGACCCAGTACTTC. The chain couples TRBV7-7 to TRBJ2-5, with unresolved D. The CDR3 has 13 residues. The V gene's germline CDR1 is SSHAT and CDR2 FNYEAQ (reference sequence).

This clone has only a few counts. The chain has TRBV20-1 and TRBJ1-2; D is unresolved. The CDR3 totals 11 residues. Trimming stripped 3 bases from V and 2 bases from J, with 4 bases between. Per germline, CDR1 DFQATT and CDR2 SNEGSKA (reference sequence). CDR3 DNA: TGCAGTGCTAGCTCGAACTATGGCTACACCTTC. Translated: CSASSNYGYTF.

For the CDR3, the DNA is TGTGCCAGCAGCTGGACGAGGGGATCCTACGAGCAGTACTTC. It yields the protein CASSWTRGSYEQYF. The chain is built from TRBV7-8 and TRBJ2-7, with D perhaps TRBD1 or TRBD2 (5 bases each). From germline, CDR1 is SGHVS and CDR2 FQNEAQ. Trimming left V 4 bases short and J 1 base short, with 11 bases between. The CDR3 runs to 14 residues.

J is TRBJ2-1 and V is TRBV2, with D tentatively TRBD1 (6 bases). The CDR3 extends over 11 amino acids. Trimming removed 7 bases at V and 8 bases at J, with 9 bases between. Germline V gene data show CDR1 as SNHLY and CDR2 as FYNNEI. In DNA form, the CDR3 reads TGTGCCAGCAACAGGGCCTATGAGCAGTTCTTC. The encoded protein is CASNRAYEQFF. Based on the CDR3 plus reference TRBV2 and TRBJ2-1, the full variable domain is EPEVTQTPSHQVTQMGQEVILRCVPISNHLYFYWYRQILGQKVEFLVSFYNNEISEKSEIFDDQFSVERPDGSNFTLKIRSTKLEDSAMYFCASNRAYEQFFGPGTRLTVL.

The chain couples TRBV6-1 to TRBJ1-6; no firm D call. Germline lookup yields CDR1 MNHNS and CDR2 SASEGT. V was pared by 4 bases and J by 6 bases, with 10 bases between. This CDR3 comprises 14 residues. The CDR3 coding sequence is TGTGCCAGCAGTGTGAACCGGCCTAATTCACCCCTCCACTTT. Residues: CASSVNRPNSPLHF.

The chain is built from TRBV6-5 and TRBJ2-7, with 7 bases matching TRBD2. From germline, CDR1 is MNHEY and CDR2 SVGAGI. V shed 0 bases, J shed 4 bases, and the junction held 9 bases outside the gene matches. This CDR3 region has 16 residues. This CDR3 reads CASSYSGRGGFYEQYF. DNA of the CDR3: TGTGCCAGCAGTTACTCGGGGAGGGGAGGATTTTACGAGCAGTACTTC.

The chain links TRBV27 to TRBJ1-1, with D perhaps matching TRBD1 (5 bases). The germline gives CDR1 MNHEY, CDR2 SMNVEV (reference sequence). Trimming removed 2 bases from V and 3 bases from J, with 16 bases in between. This CDR3 has 16 amino acids. CDR3 amino acids: CASSLRSGDGYTEAFF. The CDR3 nucleotides read TGTGCCAGCAGTTTACGGTCCGGGGACGGCTACACTGAAGCTTTCTTT.

The CDR3 loop is CASSAYTDTQYF. The CDR3 DNA reads TGTGCCAGCTCTGCCTACACAGATACGCAGTATTTT. This chain joins TRBV18 and TRBJ2-3; D gene uncertain. CDR1 KGHSH and CDR2 LQKENI come from the germline V gene. This CDR3 region has 12 residues. The V and J ends lost 6 bases and 2 bases respectively, with 6 bases between them.

This chain joins TRBV7-8 and TRBJ1-2; TRBD1 matches at 10 bases. Germline-derived CDR1 and CDR2 are SGHVS and FQNEAQ. V lost 1 base, J lost 5 bases, and 4 bases stayed unmatched. The CDR3 runs 15 residues. Written as DNA, the CDR3 is TGTGCCAGCAGCTTAGTAGGGACAGGGGATTATGGCTACACCTTC. Translation gives CASSLVGTGDYGYTF.

This sequence joins TRBV7-9 and TRBJ2-1; either TRBD1 or TRBD2 may supply D (5 bases each). V lost 5 bases to trimming and J lost 3 bases, with 14 bases between them. CDR3 size: 15 residues. Germline CDR1 reads SEHNR; CDR2 reads FQNEAQ (reference sequence). CDR3 sequence: CASSPRGAVYNEQFF. CDR3 nucleotides: TGTGCCAGCAGCCCCCGAGGGGCGGTCTACAATGAGCAGTTCTTC.

This clone has a single count. The genes are TRBV10-3 and TRBJ1-2; 7 nucleotides align to TRBD1. CDR1 is ENHRY and CDR2 is SYGVKD in the germline V gene. Trimming removed 0 bases from V and 7 bases from J; junction bases left unmatched: 5. The CDR3 covers 14 residues. The CDR3 here is CAISESRTGSGYTF. Here the CDR3 DNA reads TGTGCCATCAGTGAGTCAAGGACAGGAAGTGGCTACACCTTC.

This clone was counted a few times. The CDR3 loop is CAWSDRDQPQHF. In DNA, the CDR3 is TGTGCCTGGAGTGATCGGGATCAGCCCCAGCATTTT. The V and J genes are TRBV30 and TRBJ1-5; D unresolved. The CDR3 runs 12 residues. Germline V CDR1 and CDR2: GTSNPN, SVGIG (reference sequence). Trimming pared 1 base from V and 5 bases from J, leaving 6 bases between. The variable domain in full, with the rest retrieved from reference TRBV30 and TRBJ1-5, is SQTIHQWPATLVQPVGSPLSLECTVEGTSNPNLYWYRQAAGRGLQLLFYSVGIGQISSEVPQNLSASRPQDRQFILSSKKLLLSDSGFYLCAWSDRDQPQHFGDGTRLSIL.